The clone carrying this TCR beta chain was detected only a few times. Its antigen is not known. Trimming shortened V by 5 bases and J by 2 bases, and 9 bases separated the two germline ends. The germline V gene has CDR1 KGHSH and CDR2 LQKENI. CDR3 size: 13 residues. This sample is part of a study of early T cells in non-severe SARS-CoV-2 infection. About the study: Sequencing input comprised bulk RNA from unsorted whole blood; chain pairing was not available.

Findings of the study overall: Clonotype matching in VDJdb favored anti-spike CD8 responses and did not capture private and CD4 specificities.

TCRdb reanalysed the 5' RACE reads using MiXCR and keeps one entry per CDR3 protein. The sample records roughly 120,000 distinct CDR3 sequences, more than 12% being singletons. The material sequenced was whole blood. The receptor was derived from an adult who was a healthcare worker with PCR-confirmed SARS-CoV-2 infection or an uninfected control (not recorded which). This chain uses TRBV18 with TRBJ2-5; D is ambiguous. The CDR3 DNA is TGTGCCAGCTCAGAACTAATACAAGAGACCCAGTACTTC. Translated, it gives CASSELIQETQYF.